A few counts support the clone carrying this T cell receptor beta chain. Its antigen is as yet unknown. Libraries were made from TCR beta cDNA, and they carried unique molecular identifiers. Via MiXCR, TCRdb re-called the PCR reads, giving one row per CDR3 protein. The sample contains 500,000 to 600,000 distinct CDR3 sequences, 44% of which appear only once. This record belongs to a study of post-analysis software for immune sequencing data. Overall study: Disease courses included relapsing-remitting, secondary progressive and progressive-relapsing multiple sclerosis. Study-wide points: Patients showed TRBV5-6, TRBV5-1 and TRBV20-1 among four to six TRBV segments more frequent than in controls. Strong co-clustering by F measure was seen for same-batch samples.

The CDR3 runs 17 residues. Per germline, CDR1 SGDLS and CDR2 YYNGEE. J lost 4 bases, V lost 3 bases, and 9 bases had no gene match. The material sequenced was blood. The sequence came from a girl aged 5 to 17 with multiple sclerosis. This chain joins TRBV9 and TRBJ2-1, with TRBD2 identical over 11 bases. The CDR3 DNA follows: TGTGCCAGCAGCGGGAGAAGACTAGCGGGAAATTACAATGAGCAGTTCTTC. Protein sequence: CASSGRRLAGNYNEQFF.